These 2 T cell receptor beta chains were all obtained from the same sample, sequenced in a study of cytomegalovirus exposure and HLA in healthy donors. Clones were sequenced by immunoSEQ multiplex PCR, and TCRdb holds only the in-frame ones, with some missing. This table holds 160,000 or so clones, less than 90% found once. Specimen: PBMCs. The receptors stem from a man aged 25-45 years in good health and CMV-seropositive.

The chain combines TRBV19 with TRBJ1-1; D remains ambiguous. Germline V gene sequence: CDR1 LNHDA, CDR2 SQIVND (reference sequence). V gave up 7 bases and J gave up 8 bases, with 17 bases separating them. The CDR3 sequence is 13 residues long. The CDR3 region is CASKIAEISEAFF. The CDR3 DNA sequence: TGTGCCAGTAAAATCGCAGAAATTTCGGAAGCTTTCTTT.

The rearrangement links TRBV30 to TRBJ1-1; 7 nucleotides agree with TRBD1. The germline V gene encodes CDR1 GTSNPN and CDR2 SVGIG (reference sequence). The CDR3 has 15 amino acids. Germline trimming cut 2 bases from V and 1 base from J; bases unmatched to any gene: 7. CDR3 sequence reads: CAWSSGQASNTEAFF. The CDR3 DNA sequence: TGTGCCTGGAGTAGCGGACAGGCCTCGAACACTGAAGCTTTCTTT.